This T cell receptor beta chain emerged from a study of blood T cells in healthy people across ages. The table lists this clonotype with a count of one. Its antigen is still unknown. A sample-barcoded 5' primer and a J-beta primer mix were used in a second PCR of roughly 7 to 12 cycles. Each cDNA molecule carried a tag from a template-switch adaptor that contained 12 random nucleotides. MiXCR, run by TCRdb on the 5' RACE reads, gives a single entry per CDR3 protein. The sample records just over 800,000 distinct CDR3 sequences, less than 80% being singletons. Study conclusions and caveats: The lack of PBMC sorting stopped any conclusive naive versus antigen-experienced comparison.

This CDR3 is 18 amino acids long. The germline gives CDR1 MNHEY, CDR2 SVGEGT. V shed 5 bases, J shed 5 bases, and the junction held 15 bases outside the gene matches. The genes are TRBV6-2 or TRBV6-3 and TRBJ2-1; 10 bases agree with TRBD2. The clonotype was recovered from a man aged 25-45 years in good health. The sequenced material came from blood. DNA for the CDR3: TGTGCCAGCAGTCAGCTAGCGGGGGCCACCGTAATCAACAATGAGCAGTTCTTC. Its protein is CASSQLAGATVINNEQFF.